Presented here are 9 T cell receptor beta chains from one specimen sequenced in a study of blood T cell repertoires in COVID-19. TCRdb's copy holds only in-frame clones and misses some; the assay was immunoSEQ multiplex PCR. The data contain around 160,000 clones, under 95% of them singletons. Sequenced sample: peripheral blood. The source of these receptors is a man between 60 and 75 years old with active or convalescent COVID-19.

This CDR3 is CASNRQSMTQHF. Here the CDR3 DNA reads TGTGCCAGCAACCGACAGAGCATGACCCAGCATTTT. The gene calls are TRBV12-3 or TRBV12-4 and TRBJ1-5, with a tentative D call TRBD1 (5 bases). Trimming removed 7 bases at V and 11 bases at J, with 15 bases between. The CDR3 has 12 residues.

The V call is TRBV7-2, the J call TRBJ1-5; possibly TRBD1 for D (6 bases). The CDR3 extends over 16 amino acids. Germline values: CDR1 SGHTA, CDR2 FQGNSA. The V end lost 2 bases, the J end lost 2 bases, and 13 bases lay between the germline ends. This CDR3 is CASSLQQGRGNQPQHF. The CDR3, as DNA: TGTGCCAGCAGCTTACAACAGGGTAGAGGCAATCAGCCCCAGCATTTT.

The chain has TRBV12-3 or TRBV12-4 and TRBJ1-1, with a tentative D call TRBD1 (5 bases). The CDR3 consists of 13 residues. Between the trimmed V and J ends, which lost 6 bases and 3 bases, there was a span of 11 bases. The CDR3 bases are TGTGCCAGCAGGAAAATACAGGACACTGAAGCTTTCTTT. It yields the protein CASRKIQDTEAFF.

The chain is built from TRBV4-2 and TRBJ1-4; TRBD1 agrees at 7 bases. The trim removed 0 bases at V and 7 bases at J, leaving 5 bases unmatched. This CDR3 contains 15 residues. CDR1 and CDR2 from the germline V gene are LGHNA and YNFKEQ. DNA of the CDR3: TGTGCCAGCAGCCAAGATTCGACAGGGCCTGAAAAACTGTTTTTT. It yields the protein CASSQDSTGPEKLFF.

This rearrangement joins TRBV5-4 to TRBJ1-5; D might be TRBD1 (6 bases). Trimming removed 3 bases from V and 7 bases from J, with 8 bases in between. CDR3 length: 12 residues. Germline CDR1 is SGHNT and CDR2 is YYREEE (reference sequence). CDR3 nucleotides: TGTGCCAGCAGCTCACAGGGACAGCCCCAGCATTTT. Translated: CASSSQGQPQHF.

This clone was seen only once. This rearrangement joins TRBV6-5 to TRBJ1-5, with 11 bases aligning to TRBD1. The CDR3 sequence is 13 residues long. CDR1 and CDR2 from the germline V gene are MNHEY and SVGAGI. The trim removed 6 bases at V and 7 bases at J, leaving 2 bases unmatched. The CDR3 loop reads CASRGQGGQPQHF. DNA for the CDR3: TGTGCCAGCAGGGGACAGGGGGGACAGCCCCAGCATTTT.

The V call is TRBV9, the J call TRBJ1-4; possibly TRBD1 for D (6 bases). CDR1 and CDR2 from the germline V gene are SGDLS and YYNGEE. V was pared by 0 bases and J by 7 bases, with 16 bases between. The CDR3 has 16 amino acids. CDR3 in amino acids: CASSVAKGERVEKLFF. The CDR3 DNA follows: TGTGCCAGCAGCGTAGCCAAGGGGGAAAGGGTTGAAAAACTGTTTTTT.

The chain couples TRBV15 to TRBJ1-2; 7 bases match TRBD1. V dropped 5 bases and J dropped 8; count of bases not matched to a gene: 11. In germline, CDR1 is LNHNV, CDR2 YYDKDF (reference sequence). The CDR3 covers 14 residues. The CDR3: CATSPRVTGTGYTF. CDR3 bases: TGTGCCACCAGCCCTCGGGTGACAGGGACCGGCTACACCTTC. Based on the CDR3 plus reference TRBV15 and TRBJ1-2, the full variable domain is DAMVIQNPRYQVTQFGKPVTLSCSQTLNHNVMYWYQQKSSQAPKLLFHYYDKDFNNEADTPDNFQSRRPNTSFCFLDIRSPGLGDTAMYLCATSPRVTGTGYTFGSGTRLTVV.

This rearrangement joins TRBV5-1 to TRBJ2-2; 10 nucleotides agree with TRBD1. CDR3 length equals 14 residues. The V gene's germline CDR1 is SGHRS and CDR2 YFSETQ. Losses at the gene ends were 4 bases for V and 6 bases for J; bases not matched to a gene: 3. The CDR3 region is CASSVTGGSGELFF. The CDR3 DNA reads TGCGCCAGCAGCGTGACAGGGGGCTCCGGGGAGCTGTTTTTT.